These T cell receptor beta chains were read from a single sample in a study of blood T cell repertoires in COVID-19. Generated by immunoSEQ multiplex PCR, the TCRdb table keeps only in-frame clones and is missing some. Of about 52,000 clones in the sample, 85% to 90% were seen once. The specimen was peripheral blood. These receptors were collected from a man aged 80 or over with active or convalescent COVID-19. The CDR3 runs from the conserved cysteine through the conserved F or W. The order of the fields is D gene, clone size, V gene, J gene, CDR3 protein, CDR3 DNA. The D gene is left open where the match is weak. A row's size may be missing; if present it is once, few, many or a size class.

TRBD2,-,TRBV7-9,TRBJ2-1,CASSQGTAGGLDEQFF,TGTGCCAGCAGCCAAGGAACTGCGGGGGGCCTAGATGAGCAGTTCTTC
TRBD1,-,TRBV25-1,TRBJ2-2,CASSESTGGAFREELFF,TGTGCCAGCAGTGAATCTACAGGGGGCGCCTTTCGTGAGGAGCTGTTTTTT
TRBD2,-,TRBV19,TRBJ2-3,CASSSATPSSGGASGTQYF,TGTGCCAGTAGTAGCGCGACTCCTTCTAGCGGGGGGGCCTCGGGTACGCAGTATTTT
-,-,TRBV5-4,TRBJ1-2,CASSPLNYGYTF,TGTGCCAGCAGCCCTTTAAACTATGGCTACACCTTC
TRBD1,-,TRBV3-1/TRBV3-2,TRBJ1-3,CASSPRQGRSTIYF,TGTGCCAGCAGCCCCAGACAGGGAAGGTCCACCATATATTTT
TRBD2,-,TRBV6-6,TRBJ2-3,CASSSPGLAATDTQYF,TGTGCCAGCAGTTCCCCGGGACTAGCGGCCACAGATACGCAGTATTTT
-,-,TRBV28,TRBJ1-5,CASSFLNQPQHF,TGTGCCAGCAGTTTCCTGAATCAGCCCCAGCATTTT
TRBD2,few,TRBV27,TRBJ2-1,CASSSLGLAGGYNEQFF,TGTGCCAGCAGTTCCTTAGGACTAGCGGGAGGTTACAATGAGCAGTTCTTC
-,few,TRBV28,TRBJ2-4,CASRHRSQSKNIQYF,TGTGCCAGCAGGCACAGGTCACAGAGCAAAAACATTCAGTACTTC
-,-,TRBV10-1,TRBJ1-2,CASSENAGGVIGYTF,TGCGCCAGCAGTGAGAACGCGGGTGGGGTGATTGGCTACACCTTC
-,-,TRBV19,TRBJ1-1,CASRTGDRLNTEAFF,TGTGCCAGTAGGACCGGCGACAGGTTGAACACTGAAGCTTTCTTT
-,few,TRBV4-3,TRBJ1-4,CASSQELGGKELFF,TGCGCCAGCAGCCAAGAACTAGGGGGAAAGGAACTGTTTTTT
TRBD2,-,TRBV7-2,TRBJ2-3,CASSLERTRGRDTQYF,TGTGCCAGCAGCCTGGAGCGGACTAGGGGTAGGGATACGCAGTATTTT
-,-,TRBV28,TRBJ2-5,CASRALLYQETQYF,TGTGCCAGCAGGGCCCTCCTGTACCAAGAGACCCAGTACTTC
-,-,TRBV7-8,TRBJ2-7,CASSLENGAQYEQYF,TGTGCCAGCAGCTTAGAAAACGGAGCCCAGTACGAGCAGTACTTC
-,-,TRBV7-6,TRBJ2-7,CASSLVGTGTYEQYF,TGTGCCAGCAGCTTAGTGGGGACTGGGACCTACGAGCAGTACTTC
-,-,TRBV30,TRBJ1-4,CAWRIPGQINEKLFF,TGTGCCTGGCGAATTCCAGGACAGATTAATGAAAAACTGTTTTTT
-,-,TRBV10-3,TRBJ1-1,CAISRTATGNTEAFF,TGTGCCATCAGTCGGACGGCCACAGGGAACACTGAAGCTTTCTTT
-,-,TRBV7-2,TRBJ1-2,CASSLQGLRGYTF,TGTGCCAGCAGCTTACAGGGCTTAAGGGGCTACACCTTC
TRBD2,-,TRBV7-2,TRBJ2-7,CASSLRLAGYEQYF,TGTGCCAGCAGCTTACGACTAGCGGGTTACGAGCAGTACTTC
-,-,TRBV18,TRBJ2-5,CASSPPNIAETQYF,TGTGCCAGCTCACCACCGAACATAGCAGAGACCCAGTACTTC
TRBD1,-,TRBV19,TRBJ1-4,CASSIRDSNAKLFF,TGTGCCAGTAGTATACGGGACAGCAATGCAAAACTGTTTTTT
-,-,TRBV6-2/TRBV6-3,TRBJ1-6,CASSYSTVLRLHF,TGTGCCAGCAGTTACTCGACAGTCCTGCGCCTCCACTTT
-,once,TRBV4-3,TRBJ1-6,CASSQKQGDNSPLHF,TGCGCCAGCAGCCAAAAACAGGGAGACAATTCACCCCTCCACTTT
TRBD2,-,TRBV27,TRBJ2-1,CASSKLAGSYNEQFF,TGTGCCAGCAGTAAATTAGCGGGGTCCTACAATGAGCAGTTCTTC
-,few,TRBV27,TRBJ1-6,CASTALSSYNSPLHF,TGTGCCAGCACCGCCTTGAGCTCCTATAATTCACCCCTCCACTTT
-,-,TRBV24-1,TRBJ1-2,CATSDYRVSGGYTF,TGTGCCACCAGTGACTACAGGGTCTCGGGTGGCTACACCTTC
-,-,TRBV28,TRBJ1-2,CASSFSRYGYTF,TGTGCCAGCAGTTTCTCCCGTTATGGCTACACCTTC
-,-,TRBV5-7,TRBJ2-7,CASSPRGTSYEQYF,TGTGCCAGCAGCCCTAGGGGGACATCCTACGAGCAGTACTTC
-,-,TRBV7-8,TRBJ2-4,CASSPQPVAKNIQYF,TGTGCCAGCAGCCCGCAACCGGTTGCCAAAAACATTCAGTACTTC
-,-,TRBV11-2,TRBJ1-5,CASSNGGGQPQHF,TGTGCCAGCAGCAACGGGGGGGGTCAGCCCCAGCATTTT
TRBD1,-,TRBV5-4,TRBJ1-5,CASSFGDRDQPQHF,TGTGCCAGCAGCTTTGGGGACAGGGATCAGCCCCAGCATTTT
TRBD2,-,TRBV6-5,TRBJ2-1,CASSLVSGSAYNEQFF,TGTGCCAGCAGTTTAGTTAGCGGGAGTGCTTACAATGAGCAGTTCTTC
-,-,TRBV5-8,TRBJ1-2,CASSPSVGGVGGYTF,TGTGCCAGCAGCCCCTCGGTAGGGGGTGTTGGGGGCTACACCTTC
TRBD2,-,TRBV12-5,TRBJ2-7,CASGLNSWTGGYYEQYF,TGTGCTAGTGGTTTGAACTCTTGGACGGGGGGATACTACGAGCAGTACTTC
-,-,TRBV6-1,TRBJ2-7,CASSDLIYEQYF,TGTGCCAGCAGTGATTTAATCTACGAGCAGTACTTC
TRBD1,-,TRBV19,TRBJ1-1,CASSPGTGEVEAFF,TGTGCCAGTAGTCCAGGGACAGGGGAGGTTGAAGCTTTCTTT
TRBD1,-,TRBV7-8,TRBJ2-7,CASSLARDRGIGEQYF,TGTGCCAGCAGCTTAGCGCGGGACAGGGGCATCGGCGAGCAGTACTTC
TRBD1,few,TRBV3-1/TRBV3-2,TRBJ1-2,CASSQDSPGTGDYGYTF,TGTGCCAGCAGCCAAGACTCCCCCGGGACAGGGGACTATGGCTACACCTTC
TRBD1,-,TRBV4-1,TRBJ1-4,CASSQDRDRGNEKLFF,TGCGCCAGCAGCCAAGATAGGGACAGGGGGAATGAAAAACTGTTTTTT
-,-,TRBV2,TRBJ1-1,CASSRPEGTEAFF,TGTGCCAGCAGTCGGCCTGAGGGAACTGAAGCTTTCTTT
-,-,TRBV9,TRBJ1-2,CASSVGSGNYGYTF,TGTGCCAGCAGCGTAGGTTCAGGGAACTATGGCTACACCTTC
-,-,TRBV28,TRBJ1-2,CASSFSLRGVGYTF,TGTGCCAGCAGTTTTTCCCTCCGGGGAGTTGGCTACACCTTC
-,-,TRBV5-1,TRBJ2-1,CASSLEGRTSYNEQFF,TGCGCCAGCAGCTTGGAGGGGCGCACTTCCTACAATGAGCAGTTCTTC
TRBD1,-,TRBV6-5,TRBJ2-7,CASRPQGAYEQYF,TGTGCCAGCAGGCCGCAGGGGGCCTACGAGCAGTACTTC
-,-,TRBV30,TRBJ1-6,CAWSVITGQAPLHF,TGTGCCTGGAGTGTAATAACAGGCCAGGCACCCCTCCACTTT
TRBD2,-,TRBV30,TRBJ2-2,CAWTSGKNTGELFF,TGTGCCTGGACTAGCGGGAAGAACACCGGGGAGCTGTTTTTT
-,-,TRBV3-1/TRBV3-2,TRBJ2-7,CASSQDASPSYEQYF,TGTGCCAGCAGCCAAGACGCCAGTCCCTCCTACGAGCAGTACTTC
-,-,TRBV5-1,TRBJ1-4,CASTLATNEKLFF,TGCGCCAGCACACTTGCAACTAATGAAAAACTGTTTTTT
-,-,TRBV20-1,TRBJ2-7,CSAQGPRQYF,TGCAGTGCACAGGGTCCGCGGCAGTACTTC
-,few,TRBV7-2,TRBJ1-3,CASSSPTGSSGNTIYF,TGTGCCAGCAGCTCTCCGACGGGGAGCTCTGGAAACACCATATATTTT
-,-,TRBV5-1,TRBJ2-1,CASSRRGGEQFF,TGCGCCAGCAGCCGGAGGGGTGGGGAGCAGTTCTTC
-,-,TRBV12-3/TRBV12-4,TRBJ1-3,CATGTIGNTIYF,TGTGCCACCGGGACAATTGGAAACACCATATATTTT
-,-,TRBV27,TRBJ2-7,CASSSENRYEQYF,TGTGCCAGCAGTTCGGAAAACAGGTACGAGCAGTACTTC
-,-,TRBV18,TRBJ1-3,CASSPSQGNSGNTIYF,TGTGCCAGCTCACCATCCCAGGGGAACTCTGGAAACACCATATATTTT